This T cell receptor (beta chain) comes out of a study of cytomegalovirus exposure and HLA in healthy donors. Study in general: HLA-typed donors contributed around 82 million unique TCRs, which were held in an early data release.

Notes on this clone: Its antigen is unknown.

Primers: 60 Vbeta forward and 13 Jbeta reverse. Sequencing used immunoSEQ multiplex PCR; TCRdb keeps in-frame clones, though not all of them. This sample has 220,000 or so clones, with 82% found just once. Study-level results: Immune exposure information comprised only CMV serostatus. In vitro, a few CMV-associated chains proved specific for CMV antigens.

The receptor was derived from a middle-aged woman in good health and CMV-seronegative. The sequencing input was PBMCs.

The CDR3 coding sequence is TGCGCCAGCAGTGAGTCAGGAACTACGAACACCGGGGAGCTGTTTTTT. Translating gives CASSESGTTNTGELFF. The chain is built from TRBV10-1 and TRBJ2-2; D gene ambiguous. Germline assignment: CDR1 WNHNN and CDR2 SYGVQD (reference sequence). This CDR3 has 16 residues. V gave up 0 bases and J gave up 0 bases, with 8 bases separating them.